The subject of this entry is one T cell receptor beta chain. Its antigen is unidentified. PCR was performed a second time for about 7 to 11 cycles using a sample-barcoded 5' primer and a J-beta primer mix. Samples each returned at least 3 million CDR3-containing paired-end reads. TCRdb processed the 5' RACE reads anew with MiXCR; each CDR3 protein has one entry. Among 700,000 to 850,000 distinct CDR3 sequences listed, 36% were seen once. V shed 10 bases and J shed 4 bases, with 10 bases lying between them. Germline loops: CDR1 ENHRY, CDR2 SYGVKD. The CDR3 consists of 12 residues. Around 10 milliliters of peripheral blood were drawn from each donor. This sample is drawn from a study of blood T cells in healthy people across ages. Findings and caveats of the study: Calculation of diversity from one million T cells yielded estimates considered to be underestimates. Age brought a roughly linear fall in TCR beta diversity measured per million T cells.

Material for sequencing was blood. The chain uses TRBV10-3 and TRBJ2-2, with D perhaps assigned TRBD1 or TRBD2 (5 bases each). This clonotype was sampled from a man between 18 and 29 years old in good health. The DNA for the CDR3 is TGTGCCAGCAGGGACGGCACCGGGGAGCTGTTTTTT. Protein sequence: CASRDGTGELFF.